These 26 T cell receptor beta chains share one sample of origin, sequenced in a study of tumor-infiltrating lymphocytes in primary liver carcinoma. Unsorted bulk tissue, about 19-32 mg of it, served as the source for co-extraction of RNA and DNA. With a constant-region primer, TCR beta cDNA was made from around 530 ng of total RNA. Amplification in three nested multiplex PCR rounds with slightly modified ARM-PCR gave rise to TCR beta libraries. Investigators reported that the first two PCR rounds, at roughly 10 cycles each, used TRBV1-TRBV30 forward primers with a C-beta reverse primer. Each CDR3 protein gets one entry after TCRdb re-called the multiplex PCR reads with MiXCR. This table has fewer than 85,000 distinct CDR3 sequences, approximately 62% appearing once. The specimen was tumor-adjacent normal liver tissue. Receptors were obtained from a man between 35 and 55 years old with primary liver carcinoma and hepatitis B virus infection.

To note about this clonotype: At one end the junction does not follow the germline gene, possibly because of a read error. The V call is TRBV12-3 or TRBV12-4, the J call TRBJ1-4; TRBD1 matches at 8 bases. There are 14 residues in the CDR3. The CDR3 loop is CASSPGGKGERLFF. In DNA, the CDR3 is TGTGCCAGCAGTCCAGGGGGCAAGGGTGAAAGACTGTTTTTT.

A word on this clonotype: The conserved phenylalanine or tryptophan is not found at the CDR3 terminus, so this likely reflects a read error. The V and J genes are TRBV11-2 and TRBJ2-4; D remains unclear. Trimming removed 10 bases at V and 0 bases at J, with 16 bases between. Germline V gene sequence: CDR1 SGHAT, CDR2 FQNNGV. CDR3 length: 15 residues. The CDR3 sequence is CANTTSAVAKNIQYI. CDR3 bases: TGTGCCAACACCACTTCGGCGGTAGCCAAAAACATTCAGTACATC.

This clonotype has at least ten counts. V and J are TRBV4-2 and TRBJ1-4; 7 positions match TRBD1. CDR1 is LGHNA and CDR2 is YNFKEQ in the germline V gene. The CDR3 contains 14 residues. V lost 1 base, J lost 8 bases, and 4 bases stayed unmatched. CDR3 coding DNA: TGTGCCAGCAGCCAAGGTCAGGGGGGCGAAAAACTGTTTTTT. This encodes CASSQGQGGEKLFF.

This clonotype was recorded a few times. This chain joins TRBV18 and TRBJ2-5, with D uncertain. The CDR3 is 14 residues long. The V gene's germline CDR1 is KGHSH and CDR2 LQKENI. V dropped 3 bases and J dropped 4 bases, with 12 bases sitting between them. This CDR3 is CASSPSSLGETQYF. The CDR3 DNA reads TGTGCCAGCTCACCGAGCTCTTTGGGAGAGACCCAGTACTTC.

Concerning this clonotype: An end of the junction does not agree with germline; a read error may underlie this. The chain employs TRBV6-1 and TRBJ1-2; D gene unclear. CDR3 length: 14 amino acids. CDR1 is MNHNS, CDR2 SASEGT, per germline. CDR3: CANSESHDNYGYAF. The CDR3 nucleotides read TGTGCCAACAGTGAAAGTCACGATAACTATGGCTACGCCTTC.

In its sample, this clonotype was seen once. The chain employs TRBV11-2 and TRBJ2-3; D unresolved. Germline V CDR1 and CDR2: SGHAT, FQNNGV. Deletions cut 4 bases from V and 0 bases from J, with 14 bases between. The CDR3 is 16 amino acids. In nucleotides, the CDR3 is TGTGCCAGCAGCTCCTACCAGGTGTCCAGCACAGATACGCAGTATTTT. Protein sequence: CASSSYQVSSTDTQYF.

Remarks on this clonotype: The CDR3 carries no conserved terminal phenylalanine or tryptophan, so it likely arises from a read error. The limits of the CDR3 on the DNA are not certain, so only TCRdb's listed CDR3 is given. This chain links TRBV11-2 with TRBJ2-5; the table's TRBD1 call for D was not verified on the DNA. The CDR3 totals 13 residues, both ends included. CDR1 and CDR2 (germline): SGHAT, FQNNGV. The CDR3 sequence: CASSLGGWGSQHL.

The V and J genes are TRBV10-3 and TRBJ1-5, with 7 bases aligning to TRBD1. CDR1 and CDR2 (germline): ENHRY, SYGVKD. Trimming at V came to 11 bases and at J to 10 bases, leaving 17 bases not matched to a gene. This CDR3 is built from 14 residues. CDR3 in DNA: TGTGCCTCAGGGGGGATAGGGAACAATCGACCCCAGCATTTT. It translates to CASGGIGNNRPQHF.

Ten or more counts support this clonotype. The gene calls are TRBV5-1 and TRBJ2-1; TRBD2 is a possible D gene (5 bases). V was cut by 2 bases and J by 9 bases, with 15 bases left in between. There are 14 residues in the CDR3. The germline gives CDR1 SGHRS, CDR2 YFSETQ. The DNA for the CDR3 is TGCGCCAGCAGCTTTGAGGGCGCGGCGCCTGAGCAGTTCTTC. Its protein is CASSFEGAAPEQFF.

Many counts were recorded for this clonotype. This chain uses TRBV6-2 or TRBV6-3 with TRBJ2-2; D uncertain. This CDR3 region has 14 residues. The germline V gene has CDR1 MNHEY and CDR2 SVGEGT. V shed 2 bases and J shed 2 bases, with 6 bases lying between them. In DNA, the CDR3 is TGTGCCAGCAGTTACACAGTTAACACCGGGGAGCTGTTTTTT. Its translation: CASSYTVNTGELFF.

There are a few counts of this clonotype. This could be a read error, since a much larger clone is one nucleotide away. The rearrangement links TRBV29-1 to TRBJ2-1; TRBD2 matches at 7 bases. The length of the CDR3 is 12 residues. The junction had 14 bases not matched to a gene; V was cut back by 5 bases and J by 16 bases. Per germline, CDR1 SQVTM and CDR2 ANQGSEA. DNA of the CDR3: TGCAGCGTTTCTCACCCGTTTGGGACTATTTTCTTC. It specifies CSVSHPFGTIFF.

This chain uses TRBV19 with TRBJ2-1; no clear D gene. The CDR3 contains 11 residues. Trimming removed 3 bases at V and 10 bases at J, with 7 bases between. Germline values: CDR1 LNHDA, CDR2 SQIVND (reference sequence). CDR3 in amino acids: CASSIGWEQFF. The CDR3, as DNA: TGTGCCAGTAGTATCGGGTGGGAGCAGTTCTTC.

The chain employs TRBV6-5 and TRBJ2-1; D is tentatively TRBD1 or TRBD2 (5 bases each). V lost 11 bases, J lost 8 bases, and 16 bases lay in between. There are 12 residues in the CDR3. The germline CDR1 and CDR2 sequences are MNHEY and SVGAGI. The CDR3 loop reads CAVTGTNYEQFF. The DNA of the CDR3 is TGTGCCGTAACCGGGACGAACTATGAGCAGTTCTTC.

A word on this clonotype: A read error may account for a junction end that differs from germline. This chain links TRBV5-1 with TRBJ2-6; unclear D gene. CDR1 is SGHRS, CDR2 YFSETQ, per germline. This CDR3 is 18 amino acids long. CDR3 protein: CASSPTPSLISGTNVLTF. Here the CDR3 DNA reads TGCGCCAGCAGCCCAACGCCGTCGCTAATATCTGGGACCAACGTCCTGACTTTC.

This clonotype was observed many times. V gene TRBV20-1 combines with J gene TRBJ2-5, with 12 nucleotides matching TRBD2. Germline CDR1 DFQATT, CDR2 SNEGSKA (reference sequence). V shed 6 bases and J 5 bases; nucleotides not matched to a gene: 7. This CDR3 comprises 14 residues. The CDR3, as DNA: TGCAGTGCGTTACTAGCGGGAGGTTGGGAGACCCAGTACTTC. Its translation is CSALLAGGWETQYF.

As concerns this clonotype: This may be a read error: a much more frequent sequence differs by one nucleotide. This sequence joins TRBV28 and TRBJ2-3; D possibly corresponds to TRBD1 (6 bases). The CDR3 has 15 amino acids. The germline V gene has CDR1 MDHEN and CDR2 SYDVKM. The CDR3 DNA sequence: TGTGCCAGCAATTTAGGGGGTGCTAGCACAGATACGCAGTATTTT. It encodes CASNLGGASTDTQYF.

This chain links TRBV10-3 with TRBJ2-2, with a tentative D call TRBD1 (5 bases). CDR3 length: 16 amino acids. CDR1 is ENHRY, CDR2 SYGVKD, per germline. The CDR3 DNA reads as TGTGCTACCATGGTGACAGAAGGTGGGAACACCGGGGAGCTGTTTTTT. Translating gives CATMVTEGGNTGELFF.

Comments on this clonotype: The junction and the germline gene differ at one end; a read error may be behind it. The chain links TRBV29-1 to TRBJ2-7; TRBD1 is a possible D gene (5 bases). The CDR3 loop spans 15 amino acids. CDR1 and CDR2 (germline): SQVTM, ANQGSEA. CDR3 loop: CSVCPSRVKSYKQYF. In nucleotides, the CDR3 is TGCAGCGTATGCCCTTCCAGGGTCAAGTCCTACAAGCAGTACTTC.

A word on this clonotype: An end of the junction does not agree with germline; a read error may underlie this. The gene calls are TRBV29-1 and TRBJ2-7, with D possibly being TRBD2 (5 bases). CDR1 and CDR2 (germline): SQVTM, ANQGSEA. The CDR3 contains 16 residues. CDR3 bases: TGCAGCTTTGAAGGGATTACGGGGATCATGCCCTACGAGCAGTACTTC. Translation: CSFEGITGIMPYEQYF.

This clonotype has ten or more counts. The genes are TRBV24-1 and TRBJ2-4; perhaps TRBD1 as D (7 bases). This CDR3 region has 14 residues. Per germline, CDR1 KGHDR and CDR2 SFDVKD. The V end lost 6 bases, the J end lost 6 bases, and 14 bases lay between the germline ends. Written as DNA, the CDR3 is TGTGCCACCAGTCCAGGGGGGAAGGGAAACATTCAGTACTTC. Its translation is CATSPGGKGNIQYF.

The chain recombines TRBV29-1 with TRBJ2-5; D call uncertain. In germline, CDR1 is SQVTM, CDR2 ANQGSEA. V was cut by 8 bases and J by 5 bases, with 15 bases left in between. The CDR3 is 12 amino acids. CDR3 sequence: CSLPLGVETQYF. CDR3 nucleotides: TGCAGCCTTCCACTGGGCGTGGAGACCCAGTACTTC. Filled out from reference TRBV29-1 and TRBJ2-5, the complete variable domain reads SAVISQKPSRDICQRGTSLTIQCQVDSQVTMMFWYRQQPGQSLTLIATANQGSEATYESGFVIDKFPISRPNLTFSTLTVSNMSPEDSSIYLCSLPLGVETQYFGPGTRLLVL.

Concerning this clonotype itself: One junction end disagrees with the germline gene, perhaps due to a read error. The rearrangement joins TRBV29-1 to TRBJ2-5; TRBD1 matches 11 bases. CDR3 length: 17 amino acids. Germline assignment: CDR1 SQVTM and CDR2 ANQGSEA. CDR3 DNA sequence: TGCACCGTTGAAAGTGGACAGGGGGCTTTGAATGTGGAGACCCAGTACTTC. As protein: CTVESGQGALNVETQYF.

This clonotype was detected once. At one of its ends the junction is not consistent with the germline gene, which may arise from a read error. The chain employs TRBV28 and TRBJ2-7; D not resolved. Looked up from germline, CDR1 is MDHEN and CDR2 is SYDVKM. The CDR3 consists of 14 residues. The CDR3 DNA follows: TGTGCCACCAGTGGATACAGCTTCTCCTACGAGCAGTACTTC. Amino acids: CATSGYSFSYEQYF.

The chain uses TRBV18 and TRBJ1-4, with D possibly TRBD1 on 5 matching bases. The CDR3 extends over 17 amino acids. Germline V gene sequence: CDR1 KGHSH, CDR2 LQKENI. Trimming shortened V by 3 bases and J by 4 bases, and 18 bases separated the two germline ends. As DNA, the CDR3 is TGTGCCAGCTCACCGACCTGGGACGGAAAAAATAATGAAAAACTGTTTTTT. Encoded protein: CASSPTWDGKNNEKLFF.

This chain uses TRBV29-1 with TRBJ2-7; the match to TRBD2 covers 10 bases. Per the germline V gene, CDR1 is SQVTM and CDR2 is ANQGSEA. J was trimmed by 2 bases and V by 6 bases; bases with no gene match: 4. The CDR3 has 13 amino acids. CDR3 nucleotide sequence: TGCAGCGTATCTAGCGGGAGTACCTACGAGCAGTACTTC. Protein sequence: CSVSSGSTYEQYF.

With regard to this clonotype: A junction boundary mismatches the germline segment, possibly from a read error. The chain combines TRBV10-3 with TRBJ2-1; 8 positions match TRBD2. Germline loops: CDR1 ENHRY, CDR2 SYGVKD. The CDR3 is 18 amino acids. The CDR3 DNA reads TGTGCCATCAATGTGTCCCCCCTCGTGGCGGGAGGCTCGCATGACCAGTTCTTC. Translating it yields CAINVSPLVAGGSHDQFF.